The rows below give T cell receptor beta chains drawn from one sample of a study of response to subunit inactivated influenza vaccine. TCRdb redid the calling of the RT-PCR reads with MiXCR, one entry per CDR3 protein. The sample has hundreds of thousands of distinct CDR3 sequences; approximately 10% are singletons. The same data also contributed to another study, on T cells expressing NK-cell markers.

Sequenced here: PBMCs from blood, sampled on the day of vaccination. The source is a man aged 45-65 years who received an inactivated influenza vaccine. The CDR3 runs from the conserved cysteine through the conserved F or W. D genes are given only for firm matches.

J gene	V gene	D gene	CDR3 protein
TRBJ2-3	TRBV20-1	NA	CMMKLRADTQYF
TRBJ2-1	TRBV4-2	TRBD2	CASSQLLLAGEYNEQFF
TRBJ2-5	TRBV6-5	TRBD2	CASSYSAGDQETQYF
TRBJ1-5	TRBV20-1	NA	CSAKFGNSNQPQHF
TRBJ2-1	TRBV4-3	TRBD2	CASSQDGRTSASYNEQFF
TRBJ2-1	TRBV20-1	NA	CSAIMGAAEQFF
TRBJ2-5	TRBV27	TRBD1	CASSPKTGAETQYF
TRBJ2-1	TRBV4-3	TRBD1	CASSPRGLAGSSYNEQFF
TRBJ2-7	TRBV20-1	TRBD1	CSARGTGTGYEQYF
TRBJ2-7	TRBV21-1	NA	CASSMTSGSYEQYF
TRBJ2-2	TRBV9	TRBD2	CASSVASSGRAGELFF
TRBJ2-3	TRBV4-3	NA	CASSQSFFPGRNTQYF
TRBJ1-2	TRBV2	TRBD1	CASSEPGGVNYGYTF
TRBJ2-7	TRBV29-1	NA	CSATATATYEQYF
TRBJ1-4	TRBV6-1	NA	CASSEGLEKLFF